Here is one T cell receptor (beta chain) with its context. The target antigen is unknown. There are 13 residues in the CDR3. The germline CDR1 and CDR2 sequences are SNHLY and FYNNEI. V was cut by 4 bases and J by 0 bases, with 6 bases left in between. The sample is drawn from a study of vaccination effects on CD4 cells after COVID-19. General study findings and limits: Marked clonal contraction of both clone types appeared late after vaccination.

Data came from immunoSEQ multiplex PCR; TCRdb stores just in-frame clones and leaves some out. The sample holds 50,000 to 65,000 clones, 60% to 75% seen once. Expansion of antigen-specific CD4+ T cells with viral peptide pools was carried out by the ViraFEST assay before sequencing. CD4+ T cell isolation took place after approximately ten days of culture. Of the BNT162b2 and mRNA-1273 vaccines, participants received two doses of one or the other. Cultures received IL-2 medium that replaced half the medium on days 3 and 7. The V gene is TRBV2, the J gene TRBJ1-1, with D unclear. The source was CD4+ T cells from PBMCs cultured with HCoV-229E spike peptides, collected after COVID-19 vaccination. This sequence originates from a human donor who received a COVID-19 vaccine. The CDR3 is CASSVRLNTEAFF. The CDR3 DNA reads as TGTGCCAGCAGTGTACGATTGAACACTGAAGCTTTCTTT.